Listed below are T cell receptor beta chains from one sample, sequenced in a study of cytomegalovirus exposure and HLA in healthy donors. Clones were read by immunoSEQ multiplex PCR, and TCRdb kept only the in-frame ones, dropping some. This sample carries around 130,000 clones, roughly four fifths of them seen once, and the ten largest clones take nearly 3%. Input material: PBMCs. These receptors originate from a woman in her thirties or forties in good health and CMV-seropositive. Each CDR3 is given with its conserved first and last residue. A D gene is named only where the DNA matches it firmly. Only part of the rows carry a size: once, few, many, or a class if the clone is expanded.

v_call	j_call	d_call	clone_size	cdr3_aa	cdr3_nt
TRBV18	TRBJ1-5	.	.	CASSPERDWPQHF	TGTGCCAGCTCACCAGAACGGGATTGGCCCCAGCATTTT
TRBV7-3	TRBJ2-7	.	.	CASSPRGYLPFYEQYF	TGTGCCAGCAGCCCGAGAGGCTACCTCCCTTTCTACGAGCAGTACTTC
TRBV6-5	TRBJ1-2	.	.	CASSRGIGDQYGYTF	TGTGCCAGCAGCCGAGGAATAGGTGACCAATATGGCTACACCTTC
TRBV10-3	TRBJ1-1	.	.	CAITVGLNTEAFF	TGTGCCATCACCGTTGGGCTGAACACTGAAGCTTTCTTT
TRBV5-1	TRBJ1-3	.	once	CASSPDWNSGNTIYF	TGCGCCAGCAGCCCGGACTGGAACTCTGGAAACACCATATATTTT
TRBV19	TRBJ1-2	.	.	CASSINGFNGYTF	TGTGCCAGTAGTATAAACGGGTTCAATGGCTACACCTTC
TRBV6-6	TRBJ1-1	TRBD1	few	CASSYNGQGLDTEAFF	TGTGCCAGCAGTTACAATGGACAGGGGTTGGACACTGAAGCTTTCTTT
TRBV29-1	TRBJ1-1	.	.	CSVRQLNTEAFF	TGCAGCGTCCGACAGTTGAACACTGAAGCTTTCTTT
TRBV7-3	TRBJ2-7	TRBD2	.	CASSPQAGAHEQYF	TGTGCCAGCAGCCCCCAAGCGGGAGCCCACGAGCAGTACTTC
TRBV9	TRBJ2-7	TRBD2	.	CASSNRDYLYF	TGTGCCAGCAGCAATCGGGACTATCTGTACTTC
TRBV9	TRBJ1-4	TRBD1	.	CASSVGGTGNEKLFF	TGTGCCAGCAGCGTAGGGGGGACAGGGAATGAAAAACTGTTTTTT